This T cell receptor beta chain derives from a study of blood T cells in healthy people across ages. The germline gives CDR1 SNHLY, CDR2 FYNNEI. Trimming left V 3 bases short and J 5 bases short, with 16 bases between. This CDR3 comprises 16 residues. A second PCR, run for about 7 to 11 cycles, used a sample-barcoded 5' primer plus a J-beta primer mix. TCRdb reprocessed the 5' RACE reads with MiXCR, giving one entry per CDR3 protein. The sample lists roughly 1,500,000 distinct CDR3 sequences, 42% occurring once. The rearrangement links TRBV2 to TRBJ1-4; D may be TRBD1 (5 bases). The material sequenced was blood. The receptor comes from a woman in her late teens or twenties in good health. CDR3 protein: CASSDRGRGRNEKLFF. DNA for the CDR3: TGTGCCAGCAGTGATAGGGGTCGGGGTCGGAATGAAAAACTGTTTTTT. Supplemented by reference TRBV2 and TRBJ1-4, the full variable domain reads EPEVTQTPSHQVTQMGQEVILRCVPISNHLYFYWYRQILGQKVEFLVSFYNNEISEKSEIFDDQFSVERPDGSNFTLKIRSTKLEDSAMYFCASSDRGRGRNEKLFFGSGTQLSVL.